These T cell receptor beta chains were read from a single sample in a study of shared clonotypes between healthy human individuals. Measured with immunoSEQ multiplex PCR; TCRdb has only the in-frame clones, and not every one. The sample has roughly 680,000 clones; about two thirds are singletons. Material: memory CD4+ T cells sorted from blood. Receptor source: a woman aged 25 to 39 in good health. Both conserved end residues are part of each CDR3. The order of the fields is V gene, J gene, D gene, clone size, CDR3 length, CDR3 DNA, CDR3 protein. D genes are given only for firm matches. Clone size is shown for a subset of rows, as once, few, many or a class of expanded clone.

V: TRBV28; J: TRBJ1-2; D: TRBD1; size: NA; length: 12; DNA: TGTGCCGGCGACAGGGGGGGCTATGGCTACACCTTC; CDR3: CAGDRGGYGYTF
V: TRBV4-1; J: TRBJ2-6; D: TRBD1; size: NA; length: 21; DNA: TGCGCCAGCAGCCAAAGATTGACAGGGTTTCTCGATGGCTCCGGGGCCAACGTCCTGACTTTC; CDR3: CASSQRLTGFLDGSGANVLTF
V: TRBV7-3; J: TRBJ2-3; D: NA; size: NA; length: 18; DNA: TGTGCCAGCAGCTCGCCTGGGTCCTCTAGCGAATCCACAGATACGCAGTATTTT; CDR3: CASSSPGSSSESTDTQYF
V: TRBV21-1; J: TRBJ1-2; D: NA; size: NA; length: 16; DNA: TGTGCCAGCAGCAATAGGGACAGTCATATCGACTATGGCTACACCTTC; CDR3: CASSNRDSHIDYGYTF
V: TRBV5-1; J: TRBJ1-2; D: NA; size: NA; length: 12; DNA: TGCGCCAGCAGCTTAGACAGAGGTGGCTACACCTTC; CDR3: CASSLDRGGYTF
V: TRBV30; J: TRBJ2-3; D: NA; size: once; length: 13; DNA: TGTGCCTGGAGGACGGCTAGCACAGATACGCAGTATTTT; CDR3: CAWRTASTDTQYF
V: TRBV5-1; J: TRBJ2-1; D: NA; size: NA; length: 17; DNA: TGCGCCAGCAGCTTGGACCGGGGGGACAGGACCTACAATGAGCAGTTCTTC; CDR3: CASSLDRGDRTYNEQFF
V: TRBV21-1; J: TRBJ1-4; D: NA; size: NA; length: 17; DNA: TGTGCCAGCAGCCCCACGAGACAGGGGCCACCGACTGAAAAACTGTTTTTT; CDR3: CASSPTRQGPPTEKLFF
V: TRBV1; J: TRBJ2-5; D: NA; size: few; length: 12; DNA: TGCACCAGCAGCAGGCGGCAGGAGACCCAGTACTTC; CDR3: CTSSRRQETQYF
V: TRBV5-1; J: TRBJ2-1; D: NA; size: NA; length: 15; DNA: TGCGCCAGCAGCTTTGTATCGGGACGAAACAATGAGCAGTTCTTC; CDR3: CASSFVSGRNNEQFF
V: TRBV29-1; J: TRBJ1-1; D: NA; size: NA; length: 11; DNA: TGCAGCGTTGGTCGAGGCACTGAAGCTTTCTTT; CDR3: CSVGRGTEAFF
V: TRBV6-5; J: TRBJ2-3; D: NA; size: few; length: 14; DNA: TGTGCCAGCAGCGTTACCCCGGGGGTGGATACGCAGTATTTT; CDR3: CASSVTPGVDTQYF
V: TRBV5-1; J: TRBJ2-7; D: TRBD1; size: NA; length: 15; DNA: TGCGCCAGCAGCTTGACCGGGACAGGGGAATACGAGCAGTACTTC; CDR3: CASSLTGTGEYEQYF
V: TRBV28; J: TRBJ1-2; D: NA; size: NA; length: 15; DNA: TGTGCCAGCAGTTTACCCTGGGCCACTGGAGGTGGCTACACCTTC; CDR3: CASSLPWATGGGYTF
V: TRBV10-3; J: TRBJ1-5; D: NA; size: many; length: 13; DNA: TGTGCCATCAGAGGCAGTCTGAATCAGCCCCAGCATTTT; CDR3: CAIRGSLNQPQHF
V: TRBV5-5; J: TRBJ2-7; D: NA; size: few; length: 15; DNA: TGTGCCAGCAGCTTCCCCGCCAGGGGACATGGCGAGCAGTACTTC; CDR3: CASSFPARGHGEQYF
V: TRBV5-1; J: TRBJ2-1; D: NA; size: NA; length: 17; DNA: TGCGCCAGCAGCTTTGTTGTTCAGGGCTCTTCCTACAATGAGCAGTTCTTC; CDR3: CASSFVVQGSSYNEQFF
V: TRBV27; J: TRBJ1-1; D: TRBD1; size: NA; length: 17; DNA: TGTGCCAGCAGCGACCGGGACAGGGATGGGGTGAACACTGAAGCTTTCTTT; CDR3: CASSDRDRDGVNTEAFF
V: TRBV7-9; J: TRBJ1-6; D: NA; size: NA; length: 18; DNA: TGTGCCAGCAGCGTAGACGGCCAGGGAAGCTCCTATAATTCACCCCTCCACTTT; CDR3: CASSVDGQGSSYNSPLHF
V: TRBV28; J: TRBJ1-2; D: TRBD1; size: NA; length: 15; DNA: TGTGCCAGCACCCAGGGGGGGGCTAATGACTATGGCTACACCTTC; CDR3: CASTQGGANDYGYTF
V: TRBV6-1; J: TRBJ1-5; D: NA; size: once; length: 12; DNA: TGTGCCAGCAGTGAATGGAATCAGCCCCAGCATTTT; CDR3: CASSEWNQPQHF
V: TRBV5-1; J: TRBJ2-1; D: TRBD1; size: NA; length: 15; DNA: TGCGCCAGCAGCTTCGGGGACAGAAAGAACAATGAGCAGTTCTTC; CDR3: CASSFGDRKNNEQFF
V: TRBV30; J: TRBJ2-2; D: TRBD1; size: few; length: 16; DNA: TGTGCCTGGAGTCTCCCGGACAGGGCGAACACCGGGGAGCTGTTTTTT; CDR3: CAWSLPDRANTGELFF
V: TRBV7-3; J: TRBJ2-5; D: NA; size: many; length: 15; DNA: TGTGCCAGCAGCTTAGGCGGGGCGAACCAAGAGACCCAGTACTTC; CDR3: CASSLGGANQETQYF
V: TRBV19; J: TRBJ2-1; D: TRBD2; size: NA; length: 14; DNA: TGTGCCAGTACCTCTAGCGGGAGAGTCGATGAGCAGTTCTTC; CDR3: CASTSSGRVDEQFF
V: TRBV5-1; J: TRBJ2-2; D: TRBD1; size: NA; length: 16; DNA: TGCGCCAGCAGCGGGCACAGGGGGAGGTCCACCGGGGAGCTGTTTTTT; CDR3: CASSGHRGRSTGELFF
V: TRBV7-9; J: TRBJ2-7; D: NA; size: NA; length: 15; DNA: TGTGCCAGCAGCCCTCCTGGGCAGGGAGTCTACGAGCAGTACTTC; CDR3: CASSPPGQGVYEQYF
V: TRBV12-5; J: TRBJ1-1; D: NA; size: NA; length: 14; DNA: TGTGCTAGTGGTTCGGTGGTCCCCGGGGGTGAAGCTTTCTTT; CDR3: CASGSVVPGGEAFF
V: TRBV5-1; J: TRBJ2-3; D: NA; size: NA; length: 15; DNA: TGCGCCAGCCTATCTCGAGGACACCCTTTGGATACGCAGTATTTT; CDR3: CASLSRGHPLDTQYF
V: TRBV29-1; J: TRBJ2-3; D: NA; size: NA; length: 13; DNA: TGCAGCGGATCGGGAATGCCGGCAGATACGCAGTATTTT; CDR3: CSGSGMPADTQYF
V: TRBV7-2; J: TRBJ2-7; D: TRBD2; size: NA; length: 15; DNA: TGTGCCAGCAGCTATGACGGGAGGCCGTCGGGCTTACAGTACTTC; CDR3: CASSYDGRPSGLQYF
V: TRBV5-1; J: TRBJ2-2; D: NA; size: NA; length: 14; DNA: TGCGCCAGCAGCTTGGTAGAAAACACCGGGGAGCTGTTTTTT; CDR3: CASSLVENTGELFF
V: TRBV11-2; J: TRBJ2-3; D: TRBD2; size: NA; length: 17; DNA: TGTGCCAGCAGCTCGGCAGCCCTACTAGCGGGAGGGGATACGCAGTATTTT; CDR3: CASSSAALLAGGDTQYF
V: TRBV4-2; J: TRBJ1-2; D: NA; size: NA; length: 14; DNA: TGTGCCAGCAGCCAGGGACATATGAACTATGGCTACACCTTC; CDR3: CASSQGHMNYGYTF
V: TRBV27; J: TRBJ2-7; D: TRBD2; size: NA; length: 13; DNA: TGTGCCAGCAGTTTACGGGGGGGAGGCGAGCAGTACTTC; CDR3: CASSLRGGGEQYF
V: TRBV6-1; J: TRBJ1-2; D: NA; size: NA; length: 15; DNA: TGTGCCAGCAGTGATTTAACGGGTCCCAACTATGGCTACACCTTC; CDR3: CASSDLTGPNYGYTF
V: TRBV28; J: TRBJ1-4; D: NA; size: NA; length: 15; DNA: TGTGCCAGCAGTCTGGGGCCAGGGATTAGCGAAAAACTGTTTTTT; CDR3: CASSLGPGISEKLFF
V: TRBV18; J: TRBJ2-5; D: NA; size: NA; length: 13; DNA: TGTGCCAGCTCACGGCAAGCGGAAGAGACCCAGTACTTC; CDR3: CASSRQAEETQYF
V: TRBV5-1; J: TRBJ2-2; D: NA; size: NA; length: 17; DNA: TGCGCCAGCAGCTTGGCCCTGGGACCCGGGGGTCACGGGGAGCTGTTTTTT; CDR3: CASSLALGPGGHGELFF
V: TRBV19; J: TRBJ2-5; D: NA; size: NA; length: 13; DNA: TGTGCCAGTAGTCGCCGGGACGGAGAGACCCAGTACTTC; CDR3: CASSRRDGETQYF
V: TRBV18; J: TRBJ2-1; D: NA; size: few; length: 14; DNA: TGTGCCAGCTCACCACTTTCGGGGGACAATGAGCAGTTCTTC; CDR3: CASSPLSGDNEQFF
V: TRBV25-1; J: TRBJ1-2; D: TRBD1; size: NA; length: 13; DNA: TGTGCCAGCAGTAGGACAGGGGGCTATGGCTACACCTTC; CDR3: CASSRTGGYGYTF